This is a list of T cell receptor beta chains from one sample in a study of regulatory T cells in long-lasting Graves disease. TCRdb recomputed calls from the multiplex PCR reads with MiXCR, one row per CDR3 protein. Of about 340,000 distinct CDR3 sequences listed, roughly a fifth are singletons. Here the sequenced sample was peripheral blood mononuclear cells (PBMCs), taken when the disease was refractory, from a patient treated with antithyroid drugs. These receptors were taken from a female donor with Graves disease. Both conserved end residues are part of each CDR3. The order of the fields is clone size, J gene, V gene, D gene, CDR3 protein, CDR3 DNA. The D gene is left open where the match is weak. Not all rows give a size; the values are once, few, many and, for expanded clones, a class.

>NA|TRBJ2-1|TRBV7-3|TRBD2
CASSVIAGGAGEQFF
TGTGCCAGCAGCGTAATAGCGGGAGGGGCGGGTGAGCAGTTCTTC
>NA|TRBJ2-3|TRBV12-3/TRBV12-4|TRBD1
CASSRDRGLPPSTDTQYF
TGTGCCAGCAGTAGGGACAGGGGTTTGCCCCCTAGCACAGATACGCAGTATTTT
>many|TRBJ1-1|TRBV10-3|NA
CAISESSFLTEAFF
TGTGCCATCAGTGAGTCGTCGTTTTTAACTGAAGCTTTCTTT
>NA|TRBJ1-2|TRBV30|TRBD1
CAWSVQSGTGGYGYTF
TGTGCCTGGAGTGTACAGTCTGGGACAGGGGGGTATGGCTACACCTTC
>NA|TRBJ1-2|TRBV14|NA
CASSQVVNYGYTF
TGTGCCAGCAGCCAAGTCGTCAACTATGGCTACACCTTC
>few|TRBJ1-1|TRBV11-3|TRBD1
CASSLGDRKMNTEAFF
TGTGCCAGCAGCTTAGGGGACAGGAAGATGAACACTGAAGCTTTCTTT
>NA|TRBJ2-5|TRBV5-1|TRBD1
CASSRDSTETQYF
TGCGCCAGCAGCCGGGACAGCACAGAGACCCAGTACTTC
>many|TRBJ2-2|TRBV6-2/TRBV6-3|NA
CASSYSRGGGELFF
TGTGCCAGCAGTTACAGCAGGGGGGGCGGGGAGCTGTTTTTT
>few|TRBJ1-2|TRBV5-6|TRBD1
CASTSFGTGDRTYGYTF
TGTGCCAGCACCTCCTTCGGGACAGGGGATAGGACCTATGGCTACACCTTC
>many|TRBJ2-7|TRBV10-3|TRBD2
CAISEGAGGPGEQYF
TGTGCCATCAGTGAAGGAGCGGGGGGGCCTGGGGAGCAGTACTTC
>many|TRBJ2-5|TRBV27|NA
CASSLSAGYGETQYF
TGTGCCAGCAGTTTATCCGCAGGGTACGGGGAGACCCAGTACTTC
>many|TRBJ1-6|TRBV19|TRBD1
CASSTGQVNSPLHF
TGTGCCAGTAGTACGGGACAGGTTAATTCACCCCTCCACTTT
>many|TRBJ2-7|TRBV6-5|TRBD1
CASSYSVGMTGAPYEQYF
TGTGCCAGCAGTTACTCAGTGGGGATGACAGGGGCCCCCTACGAGCAGTACTTC
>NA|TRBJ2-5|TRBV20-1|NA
CSARFTWTRSQETQYF
TGCAGTGCTAGATTCACCTGGACTCGGTCACAAGAGACCCAGTACTTC
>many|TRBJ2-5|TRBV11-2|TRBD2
CASSEGLAGVGTQYF
TGTGCCAGCAGCGAGGGACTAGCGGGAGTAGGGACCCAGTACTTC
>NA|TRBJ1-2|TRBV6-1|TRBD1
CASSESTGPNYGYTF
TGTGCCAGCAGTGAGTCGACAGGGCCCAACTATGGCTACACCTTC
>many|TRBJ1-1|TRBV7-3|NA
CASSSGEEYTEAFF
TGTGCCAGCAGCTCAGGGGAGGAGTACACTGAAGCTTTCTTT
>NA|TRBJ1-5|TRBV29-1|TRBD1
CSVVQGVGQPQHF
TGCAGCGTTGTACAGGGGGTAGGTCAGCCCCAGCATTTT
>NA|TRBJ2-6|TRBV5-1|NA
CASGSPGANVLTF
TGCGCCAGTGGATCACCTGGGGCCAACGTCCTGACTTTC
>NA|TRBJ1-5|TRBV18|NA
CTSSPRSGPQHF
TGTACCAGCTCACCTCGCTCGGGGCCCCAGCATTTT
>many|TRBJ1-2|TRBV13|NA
CASSIPGAPGGYTF
TGTGCCAGCAGCATACCAGGGGCACCCGGGGGCTACACCTTC
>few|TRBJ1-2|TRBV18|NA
CASSPGEGQIFGYTF
TGTGCCAGCTCACCAGGAGAAGGACAGATTTTCGGCTACACCTTC
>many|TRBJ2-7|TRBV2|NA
CASSRLGEQYF
TGTGCCAGCAGCCGGCTAGGGGAGCAGTACTTC
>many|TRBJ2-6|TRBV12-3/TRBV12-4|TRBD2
CASSNLAGVSGANVLTF
TGTGCCAGCAGTAATCTAGCGGGTGTCTCTGGGGCCAACGTCCTGACTTTC
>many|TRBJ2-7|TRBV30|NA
CAWSSSGIYEQYF
TGTGCCTGGAGTTCCTCCGGGATCTACGAGCAGTACTTC
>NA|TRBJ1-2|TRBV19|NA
CASNPILANYGYTF
TGTGCCAGTAACCCTATTTTGGCAAACTATGGCTACACCTTC
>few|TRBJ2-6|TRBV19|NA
CASSIGVSGANVLTF
TGTGCCAGTAGTATCGGGGTCTCTGGGGCCAACGTCCTGACTTTC
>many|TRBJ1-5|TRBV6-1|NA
CASSRGEGQPQHF
TGTGCCAGCAGTAGGGGGGAAGGTCAGCCCCAGCATTTT
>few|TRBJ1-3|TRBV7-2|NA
CASSAFVAAPGNTIYF
TGTGCCAGCAGCGCCTTCGTGGCGGCACCTGGAAACACCATATATTTT
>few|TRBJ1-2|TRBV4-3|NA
CASSQGPLGPYTF
TGCGCCAGCAGCCAAGGACCTCTTGGTCCCTACACCTTC
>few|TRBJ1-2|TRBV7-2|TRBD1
CASSLDGTAILSYGYTF
TGTGCCAGCAGCTTAGATGGGACAGCCATCCTCTCCTATGGCTACACCTTC
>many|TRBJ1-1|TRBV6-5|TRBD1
CASSYRQGTEAFF
TGTGCCAGCAGTTACCGACAGGGGACTGAAGCTTTCTTT
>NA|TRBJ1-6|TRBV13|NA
CASSLNGEISPLHF
TGTGCCAGCAGCTTGAACGGGGAGATTTCACCCCTCCACTTT
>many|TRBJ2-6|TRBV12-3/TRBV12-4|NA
CASSFKGAGANVLTF
TGTGCCAGCAGTTTTAAGGGTGCTGGGGCCAACGTCCTGACTTTC
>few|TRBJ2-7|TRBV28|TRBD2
CASSITGTSSEQYF
TGTGCCAGCAGTATAACCGGGACTAGCTCCGAGCAGTACTTC
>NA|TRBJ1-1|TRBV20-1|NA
CSATAGHSNTEAFF
TGCAGTGCTACAGCGGGACATTCGAACACTGAAGCTTTCTTT
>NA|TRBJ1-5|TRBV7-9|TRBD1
CAGTGGGNQPQHF
TGTGCCGGGACAGGGGGCGGCAATCAGCCCCAGCATTTT
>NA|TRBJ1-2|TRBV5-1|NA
CASGDGNYGYTF
TGCGCCAGTGGGGACGGTAACTATGGCTACACCTTC
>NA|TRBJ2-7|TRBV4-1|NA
CASSQAGSHEQYF
TGCGCCAGCAGCCAAGCGGGGTCCCACGAGCAGTACTTC
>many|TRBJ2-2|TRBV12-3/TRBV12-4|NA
CASSPGGASGELFF
TGTGCCAGCAGTCCCGGGGGCGCCTCCGGGGAGCTGTTTTTT
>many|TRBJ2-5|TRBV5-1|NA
CASSLDLAQETQYF
TGCGCCAGCAGCTTGGACCTAGCTCAAGAGACCCAGTACTTC
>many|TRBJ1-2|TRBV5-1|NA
CASSLEASNYGYTF
TGCGCCAGCAGCTTGGAGGCCAGCAACTATGGCTACACCTTC
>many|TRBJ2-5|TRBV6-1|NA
CASTPNSRQETQYF
TGTGCCAGCACCCCGAACAGTCGACAAGAGACCCAGTACTTC